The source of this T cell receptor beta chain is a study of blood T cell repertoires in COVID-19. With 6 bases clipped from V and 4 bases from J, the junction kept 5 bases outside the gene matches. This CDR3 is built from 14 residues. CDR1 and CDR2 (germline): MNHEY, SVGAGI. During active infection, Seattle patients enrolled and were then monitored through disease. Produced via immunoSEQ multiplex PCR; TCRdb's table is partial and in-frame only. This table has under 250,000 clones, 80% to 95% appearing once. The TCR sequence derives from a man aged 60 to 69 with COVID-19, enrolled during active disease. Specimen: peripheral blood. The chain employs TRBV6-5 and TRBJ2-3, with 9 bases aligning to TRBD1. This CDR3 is CASRRDRVSDTQYF. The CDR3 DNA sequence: TGTGCCAGCAGACGGGACAGGGTTTCAGATACGCAGTATTTT.